This T cell receptor beta chain was identified during a study of blood T cell repertoires in COVID-19. Study-level background: The analysed material was cDNA or gDNA that came from T cells, B-cell-depleted T cells, or PBMCs.

Repertoires were generated with immunoSEQ multiplex PCR, while TCRdb's copy carries only in-frame clones and drops some. The sample lists about 170,000 clones, roughly 85% occurring once. The CDR3 contains 15 residues. Looked up from germline, CDR1 is SGHRS and CDR2 is YFSETQ. Trimming left V 8 bases short and J 7 bases short, with 22 bases between. This clone was observed a single time. The clonotype originates from an older woman in a cohort exposed to, infected with or recovered from COVID-19 (not recorded which). This chain connects TRBV5-1 to TRBJ1-5; D gene uncertain. The sample was PBMCs or T cells enriched from blood (not recorded which). In DNA, the CDR3 is TGCGCCAGGGACTTCATCGGCTGCCTGGGGCAGCCCCAGCATTTT. This translates into CARDFIGCLGQPQHF.